This TCR beta chain stems from a study of radiation and T cells in renal cell carcinoma. A word on this clone: The antigen remains unidentified.

Study findings and constraints: Top tumor clonotypes rose in blood 2 weeks post-radiation, then contracted.

V was trimmed by 3 bases and J by 1 base, leaving 15 bases between them. CDR3 length equals 16 residues. Looked up from germline, CDR1 is SGHTA and CDR2 is FQGNSA. Sequenced by immunoSEQ multiplex PCR; TCRdb stores in-frame clones only, minus some. Here the sample spans about 77,000 clones, over 80% being singletons. Described time point: blood 4 weeks post-SBRT, at nephrectomy. The treatment is: 15 Gy SBRT to primary tumor, nephrectomy 4 weeks later. Nephrectomy followed 15 Gy stereotactic body radiation by 4 weeks. The sample was blood, taken from a patient whose treatment included radiotherapy and nephrectomy. The sequence came from a woman in her fifties or sixties with renal cell carcinoma. The chain joins TRBV7-2 to TRBJ2-5, with D maybe TRBD2 (6 bases). The CDR3 reads CASSFSPLATQETQYF. CDR3 sequence (DNA): TGTGCCAGCAGCTTCAGCCCACTAGCAACCCAAGAGACCCAGTACTTC.